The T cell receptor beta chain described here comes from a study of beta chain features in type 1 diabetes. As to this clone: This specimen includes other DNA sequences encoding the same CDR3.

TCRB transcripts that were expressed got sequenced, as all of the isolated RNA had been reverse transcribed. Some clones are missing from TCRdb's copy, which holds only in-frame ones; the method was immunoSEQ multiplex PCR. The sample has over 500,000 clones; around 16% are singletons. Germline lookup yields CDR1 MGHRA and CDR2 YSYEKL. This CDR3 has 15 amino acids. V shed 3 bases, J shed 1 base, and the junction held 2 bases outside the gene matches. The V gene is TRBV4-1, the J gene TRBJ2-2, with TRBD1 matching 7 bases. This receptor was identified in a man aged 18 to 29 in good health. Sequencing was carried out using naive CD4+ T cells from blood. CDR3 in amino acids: CASSQTGLNTGELFF. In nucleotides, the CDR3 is TGCGCCAGCAGCCAGACAGGGTTGAACACCGGGGAGCTGTTTTTT.